This TCR beta chain is drawn from a study of early T cells in non-severe SARS-CoV-2 infection. Study-level information: The authors sequenced bulk RNA from unsorted whole blood, leaving chains unpaired.

The sample holds many counts of this clonotype. TCRdb re-derived calls from the 5' RACE reads in MiXCR, one entry per CDR3 protein. The profile shows roughly 28,000 distinct CDR3 sequences, approximately 4.4% of them singletons. This TCR came from an adult who was a healthcare worker with PCR-confirmed SARS-CoV-2 infection or an uninfected control (not recorded which). The sequencing input was whole blood.

In DNA form, the CDR3 reads TGTGCCAGCAGCCAAGAAAGCGGTGAATACAATGAGCAGTTCTTC. Translating gives CASSQESGEYNEQFF. The V call is TRBV3-1, the J call TRBJ2-1; D is perhaps TRBD2 (5 bases). The CDR3 is made up of 15 amino acids. Germline values: CDR1 LGHDT, CDR2 YNNKEL (reference sequence). Trimming removed 0 bases at V and 4 bases at J, with 10 bases between.